The 23 T cell receptor beta chains presented below share a single source sample, sequenced in a study of blood T cell repertoires in COVID-19. Here immunoSEQ multiplex PCR was the method, and the copy in TCRdb shows in-frame clones only, minus some. The sample gives fewer than 350,000 clones, around nine tenths of which show up once; 6.8% is in the top ten. Material for sequencing was peripheral blood. The receptors were gathered from a woman aged 25 to 39 with COVID-19, enrolled during active disease.

J is TRBJ2-2 and V is TRBV9, with 8 bases identical to TRBD2. J was trimmed by 6 bases and V by 3 bases; bases with no gene match: 4. CDR3 length: 14 residues. CDR1 is SGDLS, CDR2 YYNGEE, per germline. CDR3: CASSGGLVPGELFF. The CDR3 DNA is TGTGCCAGCAGCGGGGGACTAGTCCCCGGGGAGCTGTTTTTT.

The chain employs TRBV3-1 (or the pseudogene TRBV3-2) and TRBJ1-4; TRBD1 matches at 9 bases. Looked up from germline, CDR1 is LGHDT and CDR2 is YNNKEL (reference sequence). The CDR3 consists of 14 residues. With V trimmed by 5 bases and J by 7 bases, 5 bases remained unmatched. DNA of the CDR3: TGTGCCAGCAGCTTACAGGGGGCAGGTGAAAAACTGTTTTTT. Amino acids: CASSLQGAGEKLFF.

The chain recombines TRBV5-6 with TRBJ2-7; a weak D match, TRBD2 (5 bases). V lost 7 bases and J 7 bases, leaving 21 bases between the germline ends. The CDR3 is 14 amino acids. The germline V gene encodes CDR1 SGHDT and CDR2 YYEEEE. This CDR3 reads CASVRGALKKEQYF. The CDR3 nucleotides read TGTGCCAGCGTTCGGGGTGCTCTGAAGAAAGAGCAGTACTTC. Together with reference TRBV5-6 and TRBJ2-7, the CDR3 gives the full variable domain: DAGVTQSPTHLIKTRGQQVTLRCSPKSGHDTVSWYQQALGQGPQFIFQYYEEEERQRGNFPDRFSGHQFPNYSSELNVNALLLGDSALYLCASVRGALKKEQYFGPGTRLTVT.

V is TRBV5-1 and J is TRBJ2-7; the match to TRBD1 covers 7 bases. Germline V gene data show CDR1 as SGHRS and CDR2 as YFSETQ. V lost 1 base and J lost 5; bases outside the gene matches: 9. There are 15 residues in the CDR3. Here the CDR3 DNA reads TGCGCCAGCAGCTTGATACAGGGGAAGGGCAACGAGCAGTACTTC. Translation gives CASSLIQGKGNEQYF.

This chain uses TRBV28 with TRBJ2-1, with 10 nucleotides matching TRBD2. V was pared by 3 bases and J by 5 bases, with 4 bases of the junction left unmatched. Germline CDR1 and CDR2: MDHEN and SYDVKM. This CDR3 has 15 residues. The CDR3 DNA reads TGTGCCAGCAGTTTCCTAGCGGGAGACCACAATGAGCAGTTCTTC. Translating it yields CASSFLAGDHNEQFF.

V usage is TRBV5-1 and J usage is TRBJ2-7; 7 bases line up with TRBD1. V lost 4 bases to trimming and J lost 0 bases; unmatched junction nucleotides: 4. Germline V gene sequence: CDR1 SGHRS, CDR2 YFSETQ. CDR3 length: 14 residues. CDR3 nucleotide sequence: TGCGCCAGCAGCCGGGGACAGAGCTCCTACGAGCAGTACTTC. It encodes CASSRGQSSYEQYF.

The chain recombines TRBV5-1 with TRBJ2-6, with D maybe TRBD2 (6 bases). The CDR3 is 14 amino acids. Germline V gene sequence: CDR1 SGHRS, CDR2 YFSETQ. The V end was cut by 4 bases, the J end by 1 base, with 6 bases between. CDR3 DNA: TGCGCCAGCAGCCGGGAGTCTGGGGCCAACGTCCTGACTTTC. Encoded protein: CASSRESGANVLTF.

The chain carries TRBV28 and TRBJ2-2, with a tentative D call TRBD2 (7 bases). V lost 10 bases, J lost 1 base, and 16 bases lay in between. Germline loops: CDR1 MDHEN, CDR2 SYDVKM. The CDR3 is 15 residues long. The CDR3 nucleotides read TGTGCCACCCTCGGCGGGGGCTGGAACACCGGGGAGCTGTTTTTT. Its translation is CATLGGGWNTGELFF.

J is TRBJ2-6 and V is TRBV6-1; no firm D call. V lost 6 bases and J 4 bases, leaving 4 bases between the germline ends. Germline assignment: CDR1 MNHNS and CDR2 SASEGT. The CDR3 covers 12 residues. Here the CDR3 reads CASSRGANVLTF. The CDR3 nucleotides read TGTGCCAGCAGCCGGGGGGCCAACGTCCTGACTTTC.

This rearrangement joins TRBV9 to TRBJ2-3, with TRBD1 matching over 7 bases. The J segment lost 4 bases and the V segment lost 0 bases, leaving 5 bases of the junction unmatched. Germline V lookup: CDR1 SGDLS, CDR2 YYNGEE. The CDR3 extends over 15 amino acids. The CDR3 nucleotides are TGTGCCAGCAGCGTAGCTGGACAGGAGGCAGATACGCAGTATTTT. Translation gives CASSVAGQEADTQYF.

This chain links TRBV5-1 with TRBJ1-2; 7 bases are shared with TRBD1. The CDR3 length is 15 residues. The germline V gene has CDR1 SGHRS and CDR2 YFSETQ. The trim removed 2 bases at V and 4 bases at J, leaving 8 bases unmatched. CDR3 region: CASSLGTAGGYGYTF. Here the CDR3 DNA reads TGCGCCAGCAGCTTAGGGACAGCTGGGGGCTATGGCTACACCTTC.

The rearrangement links TRBV2 to TRBJ2-5; no clear D. This CDR3 has 11 amino acids. Germline assignment: CDR1 SNHLY and CDR2 FYNNEI. Trimming removed 4 bases at V and 4 bases at J, with 4 bases between. The CDR3 spells CASSALETQYF. The DNA of the CDR3 is TGTGCCAGCAGTGCCCTAGAGACCCAGTACTTC. Based on the CDR3 plus reference TRBV2 and TRBJ2-5, the full variable domain is EPEVTQTPSHQVTQMGQEVILRCVPISNHLYFYWYRQILGQKVEFLVSFYNNEISEKSEIFDDQFSVERPDGSNFTLKIRSTKLEDSAMYFCASSALETQYFGPGTRLLVL.

This clone was detected once. The chain employs TRBV5-1 and TRBJ2-5, with 7 bases matching TRBD1. Per the germline V gene, CDR1 is SGHRS and CDR2 is YFSETQ. CDR3 length equals 13 residues. V shed 4 bases and J 6 bases; nucleotides not matched to a gene: 6. CDR3 sequence (DNA): TGCGCCAGCAGCGGGGACAGAAGTCAGACCCAGTACTTC. Translated, it gives CASSGDRSQTQYF.

The chain has TRBV11-2 and TRBJ2-7; weak D call: TRBD1 (6 bases). The CDR3 runs to 14 residues. The germline V gene has CDR1 SGHAT and CDR2 FQNNGV. The V and J ends lost 3 bases and 1 base respectively, with 10 bases between them. The CDR3 is CASSFTGRSYEQYF. CDR3 nucleotides: TGTGCCAGCAGCTTTACAGGGCGGTCCTACGAGCAGTACTTC.

This clone was seen only once. V gene TRBV6-6 combines with J gene TRBJ2-3, with TRBD2 as a possible D gene (6 bases). V was trimmed by 6 bases and J by 0 bases, leaving 7 bases between them. Germline V lookup: CDR1 MNHNY, CDR2 SVGAGI (reference sequence). The CDR3 spans 13 residues. Written as DNA, the CDR3 is TGTGCCAGCAGCGGGAGTAGCACAGATACGCAGTATTTT. Encoded protein: CASSGSSTDTQYF.

V is TRBV6-1 and J is TRBJ1-4; a possible D gene is TRBD1 (6 bases). With 3 bases removed from V and 8 bases from J, the gap between germline ends came to 10 bases. Germline V gene sequence: CDR1 MNHNS, CDR2 SASEGT. The CDR3 totals 13 residues. The CDR3 sequence: CASSEGADEKLFF. The CDR3 DNA reads TGTGCCAGCAGTGAGGGGGCTGACGAAAAACTGTTTTTT.

This chain uses TRBV5-4 with TRBJ2-2, with D maybe TRBD2 (6 bases). Germline V gives CDR1 SGHNT, CDR2 YYREEE (reference sequence). The CDR3 sequence is 14 residues long. V was trimmed by 5 bases and J by 3 bases, leaving 11 bases between them. The CDR3 DNA follows: TGTGCCAGCAGGTCGGGACTTGACACCGGGGAGCTGTTTTTT. Its translation: CASRSGLDTGELFF.

The CDR3 is CASSLSGRADTQYF. CDR3 DNA: TGCGCCAGCAGCCTTAGCGGGAGGGCAGATACGCAGTATTTT. The chain uses TRBV5-1 and TRBJ2-3; TRBD2 aligns across 11 bases. CDR1 is SGHRS and CDR2 is YFSETQ in the germline V gene. J was trimmed by 4 bases and V by 4 bases; bases with no gene match: 2. CDR3 length: 14 residues. The full variable domain, completed using reference TRBV5-1 and TRBJ2-3, is KAGVTQTPRYLIKTRGQQVTLSCSPISGHRSVSWYQQTPGQGLQFLFEYFSETQRNKGNFPGRFSGRQFSNSRSEMNVSTLELGDSALYLCASSLSGRADTQYFGPGTRLTVL.

The chain has TRBV6-5 and TRBJ1-2; D is ambiguous. Trimming removed 8 bases from V and 5 bases from J, with 9 bases in between. The CDR3 has 11 residues. Germline CDR1 is MNHEY and CDR2 is SVGAGI. CDR3 in DNA: TGTGCCAGCGGGGAGGATTATGGCTACACCTTC. Translation: CASGEDYGYTF.

In its sample, this clone was seen once. This sample includes further DNA sequences coding for the same CDR3. This chain joins TRBV7-2 and TRBJ2-3; 8 bases line up with TRBD1. V lost 2 bases and J lost 3; bases outside the gene matches: 4. CDR1 is SGHTA and CDR2 is FQGNSA in the germline V gene. This CDR3 comprises 15 residues. The CDR3 reads CASSLSRGRTDTQYF. The CDR3 coding sequence is TGTGCCAGCAGCTTAAGCAGGGGGCGGACAGATACGCAGTATTTT.

V is TRBV29-1 and J is TRBJ2-3; the match to TRBD2 covers 15 bases. Trimming cost V 1 base and J 4 bases; bases outside gene matches: 3. Looked up from germline, CDR1 is SQVTM and CDR2 is ANQGSEA. This CDR3 comprises 16 residues. CDR3 sequence reads: CSVEGGTSGRSDTQYF. CDR3 coding DNA: TGCAGCGTTGAAGGCGGGACTAGCGGGAGGTCAGATACGCAGTATTTT.

This chain connects TRBV6-6 to TRBJ2-7, with D possibly matching TRBD2 (5 bases). The CDR3 runs 15 residues. Deletions cut 2 bases from V and 3 bases from J, with 14 bases between. Germline CDR1 reads MNHNY; CDR2 reads SVGAGI (reference sequence). In DNA, the CDR3 is TGTGCCAGCAGTTACACCCGCGGACTCTTCTACGAGCAGTACTTC. Translation: CASSYTRGLFYEQYF.

The CDR3 DNA follows: TGCACCAGCAGCCAAGACAATAATTCACCCCTCCACTTT. Translating gives CTSSQDNNSPLHF. V usage is TRBV1 and J usage is TRBJ1-6; the table's D call, TRBD1, was not checked against the DNA. TRBV1 is a pseudogene locus. The CDR3 is 13 residues long.